This TCR beta chain stems from a study of blood T cells in healthy people across ages. PCR was performed a second time for about 6 to 11 cycles using a sample-barcoded 5' primer and a J-beta primer mix. TCRdb reprocessed the 5' RACE reads via MiXCR and lists one record per CDR3 protein. The data hold about 570,000 distinct CDR3 sequences, with 27% observed a single time. Germline lookup yields CDR1 ENHRY and CDR2 SYGVKD. This CDR3 region has 15 residues. This clonotype was picked up a small number of times. One end of the junction does not line up with germline, which may come from a read error. The sequenced sample consisted of blood. The receptor's source is a woman in her 70s in good health. The chain joins TRBV10-3 to TRBJ2-5; D might be TRBD2 (7 bases). The J call may be wrong; the DNA end is better matched by TRBJ2-1. This chain's CDR3 is CAISEIRAGEGEQFF. CDR3 bases: TGCGCCATCAGTGAAATAAGGGCAGGGGAGGGTGAGCAGTTCTTC.